The clone carrying this T cell receptor (beta chain) was counted at least ten times. Its antigen is unknown. J lost 2 bases, V lost 4 bases, and 5 bases had no gene match. CDR3 length: 16 amino acids. Germline CDR1 and CDR2: SGHTA and FQGTGA. The sample comes from a study of T cells after yellow fever vaccination. Study observations and caveats: Across the CD4 and CD8 compartments, a small share of clonotypes was present in both. There was a possibility that FACS-sorted repertoires contained abundant clonotypes contaminating from the bulk population.

A process of 5'RACE template switching, which added a universal primer site and UMIs, was used to make TCR cDNA. TCRdb re-called the 5' RACE reads with MiXCR, one entry per CDR3 protein. The sample carries approximately 260,000 distinct CDR3 sequences, around 5.2% recorded once. The sequence was collected from a man between 18 and 35 years old who received the YFV17D yellow fever vaccine. This rearrangement joins TRBV7-3 to TRBJ2-3; TRBD2 aligns across 11 bases. The specimen comprised CD4+ T cells sorted from PBMCs, sampled on the day of the yellow fever booster vaccination. The CDR3 sequence is CASSSKTSGVTDTQYF. For the CDR3, the DNA is TGTGCCAGCAGCTCCAAGACTAGCGGGGTCACAGATACGCAGTATTTT.